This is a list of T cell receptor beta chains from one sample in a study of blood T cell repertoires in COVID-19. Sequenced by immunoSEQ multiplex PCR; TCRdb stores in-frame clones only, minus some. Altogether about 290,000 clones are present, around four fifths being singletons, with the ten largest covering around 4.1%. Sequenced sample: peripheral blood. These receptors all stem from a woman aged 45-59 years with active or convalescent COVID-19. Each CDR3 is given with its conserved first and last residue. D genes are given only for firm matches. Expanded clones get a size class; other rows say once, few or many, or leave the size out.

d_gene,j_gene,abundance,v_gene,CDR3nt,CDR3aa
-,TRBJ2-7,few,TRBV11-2,TGTGCCAGCAGCCTCGGGGCCTACGAGCAGTACTTC,CASSLGAYEQYF
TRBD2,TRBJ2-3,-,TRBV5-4,TGTGCCAGCAGCCCGGAGGGACGAGCGGGAATGGCGGATACGCAGTATTTT,CASSPEGRAGMADTQYF
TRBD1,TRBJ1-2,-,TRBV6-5,TGTGCCAGCAGTTGGACAGGGGGGGTTGGCTACACCTTC,CASSWTGGVGYTF
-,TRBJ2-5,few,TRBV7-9,TGTGCCAGCAGCTTGGCAGGGGGGGAGACCCAGTACTTC,CASSLAGGETQYF
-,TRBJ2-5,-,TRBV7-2,TGTGCCAGCAGCTTAGATCGGGTTGGAGAGACCCAGTACTTC,CASSLDRVGETQYF
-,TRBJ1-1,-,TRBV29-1,TGCAGCGCCCTCCCTTTTGAGGGTGAAGCTTTCTTT,CSALPFEGEAFF
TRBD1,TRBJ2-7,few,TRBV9,TGTGCCAGCAGCGTCGGGACAGCATCGTCCTACGAGCAGTACTTC,CASSVGTASSYEQYF
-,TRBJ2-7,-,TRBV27,TGTGCCAGCAACCAACGGGACTCCTCCTACGAGCAGTACTTC,CASNQRDSSYEQYF
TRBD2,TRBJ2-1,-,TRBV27,TGTGCCAGCGGTCTCCTGTCTAGCGGGGGGTACAATGAGCAGTTCTTC,CASGLLSSGGYNEQFF
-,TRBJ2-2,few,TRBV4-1,TGCGCCAGCAGCCCCTCGAACCAGGGGCACGGGGAGCTGTTTTTT,CASSPSNQGHGELFF
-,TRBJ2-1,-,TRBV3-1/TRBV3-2,TGTGCCAGCAGCCAAACTACAGGGATCGTGGAGCAGTTCTTC,CASSQTTGIVEQFF
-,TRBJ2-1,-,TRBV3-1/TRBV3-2,TGTGCCAGCAGCCCGGGACTTCGACGGGTTGAGCAGTTCTTC,CASSPGLRRVEQFF
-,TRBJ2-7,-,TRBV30,TGTGCCTGGACATATACAGTTCAGGGTGAGCAGTACTTC,CAWTYTVQGEQYF
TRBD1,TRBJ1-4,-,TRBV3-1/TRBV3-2,TGTGCCAGCAGCCAAGATGGGACAGGCGATGAAAAACTGTTTTTT,CASSQDGTGDEKLFF
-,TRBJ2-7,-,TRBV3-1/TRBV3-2,TGTGCCAGCAGCCAACGGGGGAGCTCCTACGAGCAGTACTTC,CASSQRGSSYEQYF
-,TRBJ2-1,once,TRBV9,TGTGCCAGCAGCGTATTGGGCGGGCTACCACCTTACAATGAGCAGTTCTTC,CASSVLGGLPPYNEQFF
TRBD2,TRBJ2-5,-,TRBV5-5,TGTGCCAGCAGCGGGGGACTAAGCGGGAAGACCCAGTACTTC,CASSGGLSGKTQYF
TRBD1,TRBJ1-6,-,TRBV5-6,TGTGCCAGCAGCCAGGACAGGGCCAACTATAATTCACCCCTCCACTTT,CASSQDRANYNSPLHF
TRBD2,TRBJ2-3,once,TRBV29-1,TGCAGCGTTGAGAGCGTCGCGGGAGTGAACACAGATACGCAGTATTTT,CSVESVAGVNTDTQYF
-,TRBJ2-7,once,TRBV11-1,TGTGCCAGCAGCTTAGCGTCCGGACAGTCCTACGAGCAGTACTTC,CASSLASGQSYEQYF
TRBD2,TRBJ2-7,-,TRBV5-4,TGTGCCAGCAGCTTGTCCGGGACTACCTTGGGCGAGCAGTACTTC,CASSLSGTTLGEQYF
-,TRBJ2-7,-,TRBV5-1,TGCGCCAGCAGCTTGCGAGGGAGGACCTACGAGCAGTACTTC,CASSLRGRTYEQYF
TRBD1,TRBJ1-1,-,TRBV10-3,TGTGCCATCAGACAAATACGGACAGGAGGGGCCACTGAAGCTTTCTTT,CAIRQIRTGGATEAFF
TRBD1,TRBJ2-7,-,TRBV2,TGTGCCAGCAGTGTTGGAAGGGGGCATGACGAGCAGTACTTC,CASSVGRGHDEQYF
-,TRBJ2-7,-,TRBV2,TGTGCCAGCACTATCGCCCAGGAAAGTCGGCACTTC,CASTIAQESRHF
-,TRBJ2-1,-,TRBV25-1,TGTGCCAGCAGCGGGGTGCTAGCGTACTCCAGATCCTACAATGAGCAGTTCTTC,CASSGVLAYSRSYNEQFF
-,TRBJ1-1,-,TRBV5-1,TGCGCCAGCAGCGGACGAACAGGGAGGAACACTGAAGCTTTCTTT,CASSGRTGRNTEAFF
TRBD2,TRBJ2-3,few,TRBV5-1,TGCGCCAGCAGCTTGACCGGGAGGGCCGGAGATACGCAGTATTTT,CASSLTGRAGDTQYF
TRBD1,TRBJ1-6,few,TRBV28,TGTGCCAGCAGCCACGGACAGGGGGCTTGGAATTCACCCCTCCACTTT,CASSHGQGAWNSPLHF
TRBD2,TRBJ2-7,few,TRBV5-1,TGCGCCAGCAGCTCGTCGGGGGGACTAGCGGGAGGTAGGAGAGACTACGAGCAGTACTTC,CASSSSGGLAGGRRDYEQYF
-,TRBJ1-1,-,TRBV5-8,TGTGCCAGCAGCTTGGGAACAGGGTTTGCTGCCCGGACTGAAGCTTTCTTT,CASSLGTGFAARTEAFF
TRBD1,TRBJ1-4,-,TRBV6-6,TGTGCCAGCAGTAAGGGACAGCCAGCAACTAATGAAAAACTGTTTTTT,CASSKGQPATNEKLFF
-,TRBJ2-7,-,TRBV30,TGTGCCTGGAGTGATACCTTGGAAGTAACAGGAGAGCAGTACTTC,CAWSDTLEVTGEQYF
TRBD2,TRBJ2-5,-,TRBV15,TGTGCCACCCAGACTAGCGGGAGGGGTGAGACCCAGTACTTC,CATQTSGRGETQYF
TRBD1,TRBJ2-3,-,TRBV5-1,TGCGCCAGCAGCTTGCCGACAGGGGGCAAGGCTAGCACAGATACGCAGTATTTT,CASSLPTGGKASTDTQYF
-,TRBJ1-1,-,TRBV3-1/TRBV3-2,TGTGCCAGCAAGGCGAGAGGGAGCGCTGAAGCTTTCTTT,CASKARGSAEAFF
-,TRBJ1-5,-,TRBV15,TGTGCCACCAGCAGAGACCCTGGAGATACGGGAGGCAATCAGCCCCAGCATTTT,CATSRDPGDTGGNQPQHF
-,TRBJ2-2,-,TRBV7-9,TGTGCCAGCAGCCCCACAGGGTTATTCGGCCGAGGGGAGCTGTTTTTT,CASSPTGLFGRGELFF
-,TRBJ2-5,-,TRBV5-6,TGTGCCAGCACATCCACGGGAGTAGAGACCCAGTACTTC,CASTSTGVETQYF
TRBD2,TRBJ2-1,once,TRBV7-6,TGTGCCAGCAGCTTAATGGGGGGGGGTTACAATGAGCAGTTCTTC,CASSLMGGGYNEQFF
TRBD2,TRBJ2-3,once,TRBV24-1,TGTGCCACCAGTGATCCTCGACCGGAGGGAGGGCGGGTAAAAGATACGCAGTATTTT,CATSDPRPEGGRVKDTQYF
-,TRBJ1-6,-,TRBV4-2,TGTGCCAGCAGCCACTCAGGGCTAAGCTCCTATAATTCACCCCTCCACTTT,CASSHSGLSSYNSPLHF
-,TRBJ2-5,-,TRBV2,TGTGCCAGCAGTGAATCCGGAGAGACCCAGTACTTC,CASSESGETQYF
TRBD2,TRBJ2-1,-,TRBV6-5,TGTGCCAGCAGGGGACTAGCGAGGAATGAGCAGTTCTTC,CASRGLARNEQFF
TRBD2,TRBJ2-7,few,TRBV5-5,TGTGCCAGCAGCGGGAGACTAGCGGGAGAGATCGAGCAGTACTTC,CASSGRLAGEIEQYF
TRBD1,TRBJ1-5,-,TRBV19,TGTGCCAGTAGTATCATGGGACAGGGAAGTTCTCAGCCCCAGCATTTT,CASSIMGQGSSQPQHF
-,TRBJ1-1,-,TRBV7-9,TGTGCCAGCAGCTTAGCGACTTTCTCTGAAGCTTTCTTT,CASSLATFSEAFF
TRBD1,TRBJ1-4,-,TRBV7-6,TGTGCCAGCAGCTTAGCGCCAACCGGGACAGGGGAAGCAACTAATGAAAAACTGTTTTTT,CASSLAPTGTGEATNEKLFF
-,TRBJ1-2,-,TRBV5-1,TGCGCCAGCAGACGGACACCTAACTATGGCTACACCTTC,CASRRTPNYGYTF
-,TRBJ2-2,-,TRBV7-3,TGTGCCAGCAGCTTAGCGGCAGGGTACACCGGGGAGCTGTTTTTT,CASSLAAGYTGELFF
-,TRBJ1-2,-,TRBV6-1,TGTGCCAGCAGTGAATCGAGGTACTTTGGCTACACCTTC,CASSESRYFGYTF
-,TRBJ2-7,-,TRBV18,TGTGCCAGCTCTCTCCGACAGGAATCCTACGAGCAGTACTTC,CASSLRQESYEQYF
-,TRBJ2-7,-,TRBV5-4,TGTGCCAGCAGCTTCGCCACAGGGCACACCTCCTACGAGCAGTACTTC,CASSFATGHTSYEQYF
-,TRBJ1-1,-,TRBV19,TGTGCCACCCGGCCGGGCAGGGGGAACACTGAAGCTTTCTTT,CATRPGRGNTEAFF
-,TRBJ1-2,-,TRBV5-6,TGTGCCAGCTCCCATCCGACCGGAGGGACGGTCTATGGCTACACCTTC,CASSHPTGGTVYGYTF
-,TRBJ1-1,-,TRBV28,TGTGCCAGCAGTTTAGGCGGAGGGGCTGAAGCTTTCTTT,CASSLGGGAEAFF
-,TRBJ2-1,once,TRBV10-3,TGTGCCATCAGTGAGTCGGCCCTGGAGCAGTTCTTC,CAISESALEQFF
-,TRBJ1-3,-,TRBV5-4,TGTGCCAGCAGCTCTAAACAGGGATCCGGAAACACCATATATTTT,CASSSKQGSGNTIYF
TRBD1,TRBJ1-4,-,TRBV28,TGTGCCAGCAGACGGACAGGGGGCAATGAAAAACTGTTTTTT,CASRRTGGNEKLFF